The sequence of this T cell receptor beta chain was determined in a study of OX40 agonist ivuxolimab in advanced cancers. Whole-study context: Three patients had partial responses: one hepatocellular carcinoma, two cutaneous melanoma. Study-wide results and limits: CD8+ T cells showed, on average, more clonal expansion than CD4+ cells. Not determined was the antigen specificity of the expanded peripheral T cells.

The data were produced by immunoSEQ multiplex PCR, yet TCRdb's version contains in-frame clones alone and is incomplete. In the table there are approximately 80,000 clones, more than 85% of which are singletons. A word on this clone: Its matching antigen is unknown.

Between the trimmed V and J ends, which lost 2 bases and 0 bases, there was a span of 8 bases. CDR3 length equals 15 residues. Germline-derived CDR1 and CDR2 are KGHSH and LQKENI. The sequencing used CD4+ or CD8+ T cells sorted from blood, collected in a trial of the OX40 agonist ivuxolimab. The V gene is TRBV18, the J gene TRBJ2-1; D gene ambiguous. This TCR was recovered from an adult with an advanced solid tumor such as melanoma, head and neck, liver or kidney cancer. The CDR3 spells CASSPNGHSYNEQFF. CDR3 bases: TGTGCCAGCTCACCAAACGGGCACTCCTACAATGAGCAGTTCTTC. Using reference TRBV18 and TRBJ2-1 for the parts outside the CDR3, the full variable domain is NAGVMQNPRHLVRRRGQEARLRCSPMKGHSHVYWYRQLPEEGLKFMVYLQKENIIDESGMPKERFSAEFPKEGPSILRIQQVVRGDSAAYFCASSPNGHSYNEQFFGPGTRLTVL.